A single sample is the source of the 17 T cell receptor beta chains below, sequenced in a study of molecular identifiers for immune sequencing clone quantification. TCRdb reprocessed the PCR reads via MiXCR and lists one record per CDR3 protein. Of a few hundred thousand distinct CDR3 sequences listed, 24% are singletons. Material for sequencing was naive CD8+ T cells from blood, with Jurkat cell RNA spiked in. Subset here: FACS-sorted CD8+CD4-CCR7+CD45RA+ naive T cells. These receptors were collected from a human donor in good health. Some libraries in this study had Jurkat cell RNA spiked in.

The rearrangement joins TRBV4-3 to TRBJ1-1; the match to TRBD1 covers 9 bases. This CDR3 contains 15 residues. Germline V gene sequence: CDR1 LGHNA, CDR2 YSLEER. Trimming cost V 2 bases and J 4 bases; bases outside gene matches: 5. The CDR3 reads CASSQLLTGGTEAFF. In nucleotides, the CDR3 is TGCGCCAGCAGCCAACTCTTGACAGGGGGCACTGAAGCTTTCTTT.

This clonotype was detected ten times or more. The chain joins TRBV23-1 to TRBJ2-5; a possible D gene is TRBD1 (6 bases). TRBV23-1 belongs to the ORF category, with a function that is uncertain. The CDR3 runs 18 residues. V lost 2 bases and J 3 bases, leaving 22 bases between the germline ends. The CDR3 protein is CASSQPTHHAGDKETQYF. Here the CDR3 DNA reads TGCGCCAGCAGTCAACCCACCCACCATGCAGGGGACAAAGAGACCCAGTACTTC.

The J gene is TRBJ2-2, the V gene TRBV20-1; D perhaps matches TRBD2 (6 bases). Germline V lookup: CDR1 DFQATT, CDR2 SNEGSKA (reference sequence). V shed 5 bases and J shed 4 bases, with 14 bases lying between them. The CDR3 has 14 amino acids. CDR3 bases: TGCAGTGCTCGCCCGACTAGTATCACCGGGGAGCTGTTTTTT. Encoded protein: CSARPTSITGELFF.

This clonotype was seen a handful of times. V usage is TRBV11-2 and J usage is TRBJ2-6; no reliable D call. V lost 2 bases and J 0 bases, leaving 11 bases between the germline ends. CDR1 and CDR2 (germline): SGHAT, FQNNGV. The CDR3 totals 17 residues. The CDR3 protein is CASSLIWDYSGANVLTF. CDR3 nucleotide sequence: TGTGCCAGCAGCTTAATCTGGGATTACTCTGGGGCCAACGTCCTGACTTTC.

This chain links TRBV7-9 with TRBJ2-7; D perhaps matches TRBD1 (5 bases). V dropped 1 base and J dropped 3 bases, with 13 bases sitting between them. CDR1 is SEHNR and CDR2 is FQNEAQ in the germline V gene (reference sequence). CDR3 length equals 15 residues. This CDR3 is CASSLGGRSYYEQYF. CDR3 coding DNA: TGTGCCAGCAGCTTAGGGGGCAGGTCGTACTACGAGCAGTACTTC.

This clonotype was seen repeatedly, ten times or more. The gene calls are TRBV27 and TRBJ2-1, with TRBD2 identical over 10 bases. The V and J ends lost 5 bases and 5 bases, in that order; junction bases with no gene match: 6. CDR1 and CDR2 (germline): MNHEY, SMNVEV (reference sequence). The CDR3 runs 15 residues. The CDR3 is CASSPGTSDHNEQFF. CDR3 in DNA: TGTGCCAGCAGTCCCGGGACTAGCGACCACAATGAGCAGTTCTTC.

CDR3 coding DNA: TGCAGTGCTAGAGATCGGGCAGGAGGTTGGGAGCAGTACTTC. It specifies CSARDRAGGWEQYF. This chain uses TRBV20-1 with TRBJ2-7, with a possible D match to TRBD2 (5 bases). Trimming shortened V by 0 bases and J by 7 bases, and 16 bases separated the two germline ends. CDR3 length: 14 amino acids. Germline CDR1 reads DFQATT; CDR2 reads SNEGSKA (reference sequence).

This clonotype was recorded at least ten times. The CDR3 is CASSEFFRTAAKNIQYF. CDR3 sequence (DNA): TGTGCCAGCAGTGAATTTTTCAGGACAGCTGCCAAAAACATTCAGTACTTC. The chain couples TRBV25-1 to TRBJ2-4; the D gene is possibly TRBD1 (6 bases). Germline assignment: CDR1 MGHDK and CDR2 SYGVNS. V was cut by 1 base and J by 1 base, with 14 bases left in between. This CDR3 contains 17 residues.

The V gene is TRBV12-3 or TRBV12-4, the J gene TRBJ2-2, with unresolved D. This CDR3 spans 13 amino acids. The V gene lost 8 bases and the J gene lost 4 bases, with 11 bases spanning the gap. CDR3 bases: TGTGCCAGCGGGCCATTGATCACCGGGGAGCTGTTTTTT. Residues: CASGPLITGELFF.

This clonotype was observed at least ten times. V is TRBV28 and J is TRBJ2-5, with TRBD1 matching 9 bases. Germline CDR1 reads MDHEN; CDR2 reads SYDVKM. With V trimmed by 8 bases and J by 1 base, 8 bases remained unmatched. The CDR3 has 15 residues. Here the CDR3 DNA reads TGTGCCAGCCACCCGGGACAGGGCGGCCAAGAGACCCAGTACTTC. Residues: CASHPGQGGQETQYF.

The table lists this clonotype with many counts. The chain employs TRBV18 and TRBJ1-4; D call uncertain. The germline V and J ends were trimmed by 0 bases and 7 bases, with 15 bases remaining between them. The CDR3 is made up of 16 amino acids. Germline V gene sequence: CDR1 KGHSH, CDR2 LQKENI. In nucleotides, the CDR3 is TGTGCCAGCTCACCACCGGACCGGACTTTTGGTGAAAAACTGTTTTTT. This sequence encodes CASSPPDRTFGEKLFF.

The table lists this clonotype with a few counts. This chain uses TRBV27 with TRBJ1-1, with D maybe TRBD1 (6 bases). The CDR3 covers 14 residues. The ends were cut back, 6 bases at V and 0 bases at J, with 11 bases in the middle. The germline CDR1 and CDR2 sequences are MNHEY and SMNVEV (reference sequence). The CDR3 sequence: CASSTGFMNTEAFF. CDR3 sequence (DNA): TGTGCCAGCAGCACAGGGTTCATGAACACTGAAGCTTTCTTT.

In the case of this clonotype: At one boundary the junction diverges from the germline segment, which might be a read error. The V and J genes are TRBV28 and TRBJ2-5, with 7 bases lining up with TRBD1. CDR1 and CDR2 from the germline V gene are MDHEN and SYDVKM. The CDR3 length is 13 residues. In DNA form, the CDR3 reads TGTGCCAGCAGTTTAGACAGGGCTGAGACCCAGAACTTC. Protein: CASSLDRAETQNF.

This clonotype was observed at least ten times. V usage is TRBV28 and J usage is TRBJ1-5; D unclear. This CDR3 spans 15 amino acids. Germline loops: CDR1 MDHEN, CDR2 SYDVKM. V was cut by 6 bases and J by 3 bases, with 15 bases left in between. The chain's CDR3 is CASRPTVGLNQPQHF. Written as DNA, the CDR3 is TGTGCCAGCAGGCCGACGGTAGGCCTCAATCAGCCCCAGCATTTT.

The rearrangement links TRBV12-5 to TRBJ2-5; 10 bases fit TRBD2. CDR3 length equals 16 residues. Germline V gene lookup returns CDR1 LGHNT and CDR2 FRNRAP. Germline trimming cut 3 bases from V and 5 bases from J; bases unmatched to any gene: 9. This CDR3 reads CASGLGLAGVAETQYF. CDR3 coding DNA: TGTGCTAGTGGTTTAGGTCTAGCGGGAGTTGCGGAGACCCAGTACTTC. Combining the CDR3 with reference TRBV12-5 and TRBJ2-5 gives the whole variable domain DARVTQTPRHKVTEMGQEVTMRCQPILGHNTVFWYRQTMMQGLELLAYFRNRAPLDDSGMPKDRFSAEMPDATLATLKIQPSEPRDSAVYFCASGLGLAGVAETQYFGPGTRLLVL.

This clonotype showed up just a few times. J is TRBJ2-5 and V is TRBV9, with 9 bases aligning to TRBD2. Germline CDR1 is SGDLS and CDR2 is YYNGEE. The CDR3 is 15 residues long. J was trimmed by 5 bases and V by 2 bases; bases with no gene match: 7. The DNA of the CDR3 is TGTGCCAGCAGCGTGGTAGCGGGAGTTCAGGAGACCCAGTACTTC. Translating gives CASSVVAGVQETQYF.

This clonotype turned up a few times. Mismatch with germline at one junction end may stem from a read error. The V call is TRBV19, the J call TRBJ1-4; 9 nucleotides line up with TRBD1. Germline V gene sequence: CDR1 LNHDA, CDR2 SQIVND (reference sequence). This CDR3 has 14 residues. The CDR3 nucleotides read TGTGCCAGTAGAAGACAGGGGGTTAATGAAAAACTGGTTTTT. Translating gives CASRRQGVNEKLVF.